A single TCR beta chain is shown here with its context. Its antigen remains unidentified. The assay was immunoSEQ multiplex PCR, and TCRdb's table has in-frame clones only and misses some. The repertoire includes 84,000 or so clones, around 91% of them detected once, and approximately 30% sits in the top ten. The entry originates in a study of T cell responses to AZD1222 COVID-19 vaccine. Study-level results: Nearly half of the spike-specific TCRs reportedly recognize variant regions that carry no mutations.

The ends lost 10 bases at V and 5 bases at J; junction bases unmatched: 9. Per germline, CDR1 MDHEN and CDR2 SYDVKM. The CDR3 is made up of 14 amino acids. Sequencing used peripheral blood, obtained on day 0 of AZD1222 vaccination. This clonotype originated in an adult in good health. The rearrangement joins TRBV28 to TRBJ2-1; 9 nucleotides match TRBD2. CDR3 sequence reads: CATVLAGFNNEQFF. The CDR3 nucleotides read TGTGCCACCGTCCTAGCGGGATTCAACAATGAGCAGTTCTTC.